This TCR beta chain was sequenced for a study of blood T cells in healthy people across ages. V shed 7 bases and J shed 2 bases, with 8 bases lying between them. The CDR3 has 11 residues. Germline lookup yields CDR1 SQVTM and CDR2 ANQGSEA. At least ten counts were recorded for this clonotype. Next came a second PCR, run for roughly 6 to 11 cycles, which used a sample-barcoded 5' primer along with a J-beta primer mix. Using its own MiXCR run on the 5' RACE reads, TCRdb lists one record per CDR3 protein. The repertoire has 750,000 to 1,000,000 distinct CDR3 sequences, roughly 29% of them found once; the top ten carry roughly 10%. These data were also filed under a second study, of T cells of mothers and their children. Turning to that study: Each child gave around 3 million TCR beta CDR3 reads (each mother, over 10 million).

The receptor's source is a woman in her thirties or forties in good health. The rearrangement links TRBV29-1 to TRBJ1-2; TRBD1 is a possible D gene (6 bases). Sequencing input: blood. CDR3 sequence: CSGGGNYGYTF. The CDR3 nucleotides are TGCAGCGGCGGGGGCAACTATGGCTACACCTTC.